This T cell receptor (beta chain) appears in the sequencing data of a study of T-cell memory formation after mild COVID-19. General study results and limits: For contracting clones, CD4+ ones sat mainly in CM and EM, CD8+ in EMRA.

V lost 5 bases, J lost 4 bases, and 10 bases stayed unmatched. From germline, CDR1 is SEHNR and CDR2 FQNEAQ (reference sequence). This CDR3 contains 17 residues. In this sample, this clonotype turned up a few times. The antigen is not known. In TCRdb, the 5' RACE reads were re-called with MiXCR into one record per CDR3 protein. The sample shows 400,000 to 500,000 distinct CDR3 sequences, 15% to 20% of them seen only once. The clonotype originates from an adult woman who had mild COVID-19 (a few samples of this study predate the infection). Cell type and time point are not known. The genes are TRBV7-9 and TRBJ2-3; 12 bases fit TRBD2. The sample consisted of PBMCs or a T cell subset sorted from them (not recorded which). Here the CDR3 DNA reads TGTGCCAGCAGCCCGTCCCCTAGCGGGAGGGCCCCAGATACGCAGTATTTT. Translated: CASSPSPSGRAPDTQYF.